The entry below gives a single T cell receptor beta chain sequence along with its context. What it binds is not known. Profiled with immunoSEQ multiplex PCR; TCRdb holds only in-frame clones, not every one. The sample has about 180,000 clones; about nine tenths are singletons. The source of the sample is a study of T cell responses to AZD1222 COVID-19 vaccine. Overall study results and limits: Elevations in Spike-specific TCR breadth and depth followed administration of two AZD1222 doses.

Germline V gene data show CDR1 as SGHAT and CDR2 as FQNNGV. V was pared by 2 bases and J by 2 bases, with 10 bases between. The CDR3 sequence is 14 residues long. Sequencing was performed on peripheral blood, taken 28 days after the second dose of the MenACWY control vaccine. The receptor comes from an adult who received the MenACWY meningococcal vaccine as a control. This chain uses TRBV11-2 with TRBJ2-7; D is perhaps TRBD2 (6 bases). The CDR3 loop is CASSLLALAYEQYF. DNA for the CDR3: TGTGCCAGCAGCTTACTAGCGCTTGCCTACGAGCAGTACTTC.